The entry below gives a single T cell receptor (beta chain) sequence along with its context. These data belong to a study of OX40 agonist ivuxolimab in advanced cancers. TCRdb's copy holds only in-frame clones and misses some; the assay was immunoSEQ multiplex PCR. The sample includes some 110,000 clones, 93% seen only once; the top ten take over 0.15%. The CDR3 runs 15 residues. Per germline, CDR1 SNHLY and CDR2 FYNNEI. The ends lost 7 bases at V and 1 base at J; junction bases unmatched: 2. The sample was CD4+ or CD8+ T cells sorted from blood, taken in a trial of the OX40 agonist ivuxolimab. This sequence originates from an adult with an advanced solid tumor such as melanoma, head and neck, liver or kidney cancer. V gene TRBV2 combines with J gene TRBJ2-1; 12 nucleotides match TRBD2. The CDR3 DNA sequence: TGTGCCAGCAACCTAGCGGGGGGGTCCTACAATGAGCAGTTCTTC. It specifies CASNLAGGSYNEQFF.